Listed below are T cell receptor beta chains from one sample, sequenced in a study of identical twins. TCRdb redid the calling of the 5' RACE reads with MiXCR, one entry per CDR3 protein. This table has under 500,000 distinct CDR3 sequences, roughly an eighth appearing once. The same data also went into a second study, on yellow fever vaccine responses in identical twins.

The sequencing sample was made of CD4+ T cells sorted from blood. The receptors derive from a young woman in good health. The CDR3 runs from the conserved cysteine through the conserved F or W. Each record gives: D gene, clone size, J gene, CDR3 length, V gene, CDR3 protein, CDR3 DNA. The D gene is left open where the match is weak. Clone sizes are given selectively: once, few, many, or a class where the clone is expanded.

d_gene: TRBD1
abundance: many
j_gene: TRBJ2-7
len: 14
v_gene: TRBV28
CDR3aa: CASSPRTGIYEQYF
CDR3nt: TGTGCCAGCAGTCCACGGACAGGGATCTACGAGCAGTACTTC

d_gene: TRBD2
abundance: few
j_gene: TRBJ2-3
len: 18
v_gene: TRBV12-3/TRBV12-4
CDR3aa: CASSPGLAGGPGTDTQYF
CDR3nt: TGTGCCAGCAGTCCCGGACTAGCGGGGGGGCCTGGCACAGATACGCAGTATTTT

d_gene: -
abundance: few
j_gene: TRBJ2-3
len: 14
v_gene: TRBV30
CDR3aa: CAWSEGGAPDTQYF
CDR3nt: TGTGCCTGGAGTGAGGGGGGGGCCCCAGATACGCAGTATTTT

d_gene: TRBD1
abundance: -
j_gene: TRBJ2-1
len: 18
v_gene: TRBV3-1
CDR3aa: CAFCSGTGGVVSYNEQFF
CDR3nt: TGTGCCTTCTGTTCCGGGACAGGGGGCGTAGTATCCTACAATGAGCAGTTCTTC

d_gene: TRBD2
abundance: -
j_gene: TRBJ2-7
len: 15
v_gene: TRBV5-5
CDR3aa: CASSVNPGGSYEQYF
CDR3nt: TGTGCCAGCAGCGTGAATCCCGGGGGGTCCTACGAGCAGTACTTC

d_gene: TRBD2
abundance: -
j_gene: TRBJ2-2
len: 15
v_gene: TRBV20-1
CDR3aa: CSAPGLAVNTGELFF
CDR3nt: TGCAGTGCTCCCGGACTAGCGGTGAACACCGGGGAGCTGTTTTTT

d_gene: -
abundance: few
j_gene: TRBJ2-1
len: 14
v_gene: TRBV20-1
CDR3aa: CSARVLGTYNEQFF
CDR3nt: TGCAGTGCTAGAGTCTTAGGGACGTACAATGAGCAGTTCTTC

d_gene: -
abundance: -
j_gene: TRBJ2-5
len: 13
v_gene: TRBV6-1
CDR3aa: CASSRQLRETQYF
CDR3nt: TGTGCCAGCAGCCGACAGTTGCGAGAGACCCAGTACTTC

d_gene: TRBD1
abundance: -
j_gene: TRBJ2-3
len: 16
v_gene: TRBV9
CDR3aa: CASSVVWTGGADTQYF
CDR3nt: TGTGCCAGCAGCGTAGTATGGACAGGGGGCGCAGATACGCAGTATTTT

d_gene: TRBD1
abundance: -
j_gene: TRBJ2-3
len: 17
v_gene: TRBV12-3/TRBV12-4
CDR3aa: CASSGTGERRRGDTQYF
CDR3nt: TGTGCCAGCAGTGGGACAGGGGAGCGGCGGAGGGGAGATACGCAGTATTTT

d_gene: -
abundance: few
j_gene: TRBJ2-7
len: 14
v_gene: TRBV18
CDR3aa: CASSPPTGTYEQYF
CDR3nt: TGTGCCAGCTCACCACCGACAGGTACCTACGAGCAGTACTTC

d_gene: -
abundance: few
j_gene: TRBJ1-2
len: 16
v_gene: TRBV10-3
CDR3aa: CAISEIAGPRNYGYTF
CDR3nt: TGTGCCATCAGTGAGATAGCAGGACCCCGTAACTATGGCTACACCTTC

d_gene: -
abundance: -
j_gene: TRBJ2-1
len: 16
v_gene: TRBV28
CDR3aa: CASSLSGANSYNEQFF
CDR3nt: TGTGCCAGCAGTTTGTCGGGGGCAAACTCCTACAATGAGCAGTTCTTC

d_gene: -
abundance: few
j_gene: TRBJ2-7
len: 14
v_gene: TRBV6-5
CDR3aa: CASSYSPGSHEQYF
CDR3nt: TGTGCCAGCAGTTACTCCCCAGGGTCCCACGAGCAGTACTTC

d_gene: -
abundance: few
j_gene: TRBJ2-7
len: 14
v_gene: TRBV15
CDR3aa: CATSRADRKYEQYF
CDR3nt: TGTGCCACCAGCAGAGCGGACAGAAAATACGAGCAGTACTTC

d_gene: TRBD1
abundance: few
j_gene: TRBJ1-2
len: 16
v_gene: TRBV6-1
CDR3aa: CASTRPGGARSYGYTF
CDR3nt: TGTGCCAGCACTAGACCAGGGGGGGCGAGGTCTTATGGCTACACCTTC

d_gene: TRBD1
abundance: -
j_gene: TRBJ2-7
len: 14
v_gene: TRBV12-3/TRBV12-4
CDR3aa: CASRATGGEYEQYF
CDR3nt: TGTGCCAGCAGGGCGACAGGGGGCGAGTACGAGCAGTACTTC

d_gene: -
abundance: few
j_gene: TRBJ2-1
len: 15
v_gene: TRBV7-8
CDR3aa: CASRPGGQWTNEQFF
CDR3nt: TGTGCCAGCAGACCCGGAGGACAGTGGACCAATGAGCAGTTCTTC

d_gene: -
abundance: -
j_gene: TRBJ1-3
len: 15
v_gene: TRBV6-1
CDR3aa: CASSPSRVSGNTIYF
CDR3nt: TGTGCCAGCAGCCCAAGCAGGGTCTCTGGAAACACCATATATTTT

d_gene: TRBD2
abundance: -
j_gene: TRBJ2-2
len: 16
v_gene: TRBV12-3/TRBV12-4
CDR3aa: CASSLGTSGSAGELFF
CDR3nt: TGTGCCAGCAGTTTAGGGACTAGCGGGAGTGCCGGGGAGCTGTTTTTT

d_gene: -
abundance: -
j_gene: TRBJ2-7
len: 13
v_gene: TRBV18
CDR3aa: CASSSSGSGEQYF
CDR3nt: TGTGCCAGCTCATCGTCCGGGTCGGGCGAGCAGTACTTC

d_gene: -
abundance: -
j_gene: TRBJ1-4
len: 14
v_gene: TRBV6-5
CDR3aa: CASSYGGIGEKLFF
CDR3nt: TGTGCCAGCAGTTACGGGGGGATAGGCGAAAAACTGTTTTTT

d_gene: -
abundance: -
j_gene: TRBJ1-3
len: 15
v_gene: TRBV12-3/TRBV12-4
CDR3aa: CASILTGPSGNTIYF
CDR3nt: TGTGCCAGCATCTTGACAGGCCCCTCTGGAAACACCATATATTTT

d_gene: -
abundance: many
j_gene: TRBJ2-7
len: 19
v_gene: TRBV25-1
CDR3aa: CASSGPDGRFRPSSYEQYF
CDR3nt: TGTGCCAGCAGTGGGCCCGACGGCAGGTTTCGACCGAGCTCCTACGAGCAGTACTTC

d_gene: -
abundance: many
j_gene: TRBJ2-7
len: 15
v_gene: TRBV20-1
CDR3aa: CSASPGLTPWGEQYF
CDR3nt: TGCAGTGCTAGCCCGGGTCTTACCCCGTGGGGCGAGCAGTACTTC

d_gene: TRBD2
abundance: -
j_gene: TRBJ2-7
len: 14
v_gene: TRBV7-8
CDR3aa: CASSSGLADYEQYF
CDR3nt: TGTGCCAGCAGCTCAGGACTAGCGGATTACGAGCAGTACTTC

d_gene: -
abundance: -
j_gene: TRBJ2-1
len: 12
v_gene: TRBV12-3/TRBV12-4
CDR3aa: CASSLGLGPQFF
CDR3nt: TGTGCCAGCAGTTTGGGGTTGGGACCCCAGTTCTTC

d_gene: -
abundance: -
j_gene: TRBJ2-1
len: 14
v_gene: TRBV20-1
CDR3aa: CSARVGFSDNEQFF
CDR3nt: TGCAGTGCTAGAGTAGGGTTTTCGGACAATGAGCAGTTCTTC

d_gene: TRBD1
abundance: few
j_gene: TRBJ1-1
len: 15
v_gene: TRBV20-1
CDR3aa: CSARTDRTGDAEAFF
CDR3nt: TGCAGTGCTCGAACTGACCGGACAGGGGACGCTGAAGCTTTCTTT

d_gene: TRBD1
abundance: few
j_gene: TRBJ2-5
len: 16
v_gene: TRBV6-5
CDR3aa: CASSFIAGGTKETQYF
CDR3nt: TGTGCCAGCAGTTTTATAGCAGGGGGCACAAAAGAGACCCAGTACTTC

d_gene: TRBD2
abundance: -
j_gene: TRBJ2-3
len: 16
v_gene: TRBV7-2
CDR3aa: CASSLASGISTDTQYF
CDR3nt: TGTGCCAGCAGCTTAGCTAGCGGGATTAGCACAGATACGCAGTATTTT

d_gene: TRBD2
abundance: -
j_gene: TRBJ2-7
len: 15
v_gene: TRBV20-1
CDR3aa: CSAHRSSGGRYEQYF
CDR3nt: TGCAGTGCACACCGCTCTAGCGGGGGGCGGTACGAGCAGTACTTC

d_gene: -
abundance: -
j_gene: TRBJ2-3
len: 15
v_gene: TRBV4-3
CDR3aa: CASSRNGIESDTQYF
CDR3nt: TGCGCCAGCAGCCGGAACGGGATAGAATCAGATACGCAGTATTTT

d_gene: TRBD1
abundance: few
j_gene: TRBJ1-5
len: 15
v_gene: TRBV2
CDR3aa: CASSGDSRTYQPQHF
CDR3nt: TGTGCCAGCAGTGGGGACAGCCGGACATATCAGCCCCAGCATTTT

d_gene: TRBD1
abundance: few
j_gene: TRBJ1-2
len: 14
v_gene: TRBV7-9
CDR3aa: CASSQQGSNYGYTF
CDR3nt: TGTGCCAGCAGCCAACAGGGGTCTAACTATGGCTACACCTTC

d_gene: TRBD1
abundance: -
j_gene: TRBJ1-2
len: 13
v_gene: TRBV7-2
CDR3aa: CASSAQGADGYTF
CDR3nt: TGTGCCAGCAGCGCACAGGGGGCTGATGGCTACACCTTC

d_gene: -
abundance: -
j_gene: TRBJ2-7
len: 14
v_gene: TRBV9
CDR3aa: CASSVGGAIYEQYF
CDR3nt: TGTGCCAGCAGCGTAGGGGGGGCTATCTACGAGCAGTACTTC

d_gene: -
abundance: many
j_gene: TRBJ2-2
len: 16
v_gene: TRBV5-6
CDR3aa: CASSLVGRSNTGELFF
CDR3nt: TGTGCCAGCAGCTTGGTCGGCAGGAGCAACACCGGGGAGCTGTTTTTT

d_gene: TRBD2
abundance: -
j_gene: TRBJ2-1
len: 16
v_gene: TRBV5-1
CDR3aa: CASSFGGGRSYNEQFF
CDR3nt: TGCGCCAGCAGCTTTGGCGGCGGGAGGTCATACAATGAGCAGTTCTTC

d_gene: -
abundance: few
j_gene: TRBJ2-6
len: 15
v_gene: TRBV2
CDR3aa: CASSETGAGANVLTF
CDR3nt: TGTGCCAGCAGTGAGACGGGGGCAGGGGCCAACGTCCTGACTTTC

d_gene: TRBD2
abundance: few
j_gene: TRBJ2-1
len: 15
v_gene: TRBV30
CDR3aa: CACRPLAGSYNEQFF
CDR3nt: TGTGCCTGCCGACCACTAGCGGGATCCTACAATGAGCAGTTCTTC

d_gene: -
abundance: -
j_gene: TRBJ2-7
len: 13
v_gene: TRBV27
CDR3aa: CASSLSRPYEQYF
CDR3nt: TGTGCCAGCAGTTTATCCAGACCCTACGAGCAGTACTTC

d_gene: -
abundance: -
j_gene: TRBJ2-7
len: 12
v_gene: TRBV28
CDR3aa: CASGRVVHEQYF
CDR3nt: TGTGCCAGCGGCAGGGTAGTCCACGAGCAGTACTTC

d_gene: TRBD2
abundance: once
j_gene: TRBJ2-5
len: 16
v_gene: TRBV20-1
CDR3aa: CSARDWCGGYQETQYF
CDR3nt: TGCAGTGCTAGAGATTGGTGCGGGGGATACCAAGAGACCCAGTACTTC

d_gene: -
abundance: few
j_gene: TRBJ2-2
len: 16
v_gene: TRBV25-1
CDR3aa: CASSEFGGWDTGELFF
CDR3nt: TGTGCCAGCAGTGAATTTGGGGGGTGGGACACCGGGGAGCTGTTTTTT

d_gene: -
abundance: -
j_gene: TRBJ1-5
len: 13
v_gene: TRBV27
CDR3aa: CASGSFSNQPQHF
CDR3nt: TGTGCCAGCGGATCATTTAGCAATCAGCCCCAGCATTTT

d_gene: -
abundance: -
j_gene: TRBJ2-5
len: 12
v_gene: TRBV7-9
CDR3aa: CASSPKVETQYF
CDR3nt: TGTGCCAGCAGCCCTAAGGTTGAGACCCAGTACTTC

d_gene: -
abundance: -
j_gene: TRBJ2-7
len: 15
v_gene: TRBV10-3
CDR3aa: CAISDARGGSYEQYF
CDR3nt: TGTGCCATCAGTGACGCCAGGGGGGGTTCCTACGAGCAGTACTTC

d_gene: -
abundance: -
j_gene: TRBJ2-7
len: 13
v_gene: TRBV18
CDR3aa: CASSRGYDYEQYF
CDR3nt: TGTGCCAGCTCACGCGGATACGACTACGAGCAGTACTTC

d_gene: TRBD1
abundance: few
j_gene: TRBJ2-5
len: 12
v_gene: TRBV7-9
CDR3aa: CASSPVGGQGLF
CDR3nt: TGTGCCAGCAGCCCCGTCGGCGGACAGGGTCTCTTC

d_gene: -
abundance: few
j_gene: TRBJ2-4
len: 17
v_gene: TRBV15
CDR3aa: CATSRGGGYRVKNIQYF
CDR3nt: TGTGCCACCAGCAGAGGTGGGGGGTATCGCGTCAAAAACATTCAGTACTTC

d_gene: TRBD1
abundance: -
j_gene: TRBJ1-5
len: 16
v_gene: TRBV2
CDR3aa: CASSLTGSWSNQPQHF
CDR3nt: TGTGCCAGCAGTTTGACAGGGAGTTGGAGCAATCAGCCCCAGCATTTT

d_gene: -
abundance: -
j_gene: TRBJ2-4
len: 12
v_gene: TRBV12-3/TRBV12-4
CDR3aa: CASSSGRGIQYF
CDR3nt: TGTGCCAGCAGTTCAGGCAGAGGCATTCAGTACTTC

d_gene: TRBD2
abundance: many
j_gene: TRBJ2-1
len: 16
v_gene: TRBV15
CDR3aa: CATSSWTSGRNNEQFF
CDR3nt: TGTGCCACCAGCAGCTGGACTAGCGGGAGGAACAATGAGCAGTTCTTC

d_gene: -
abundance: -
j_gene: TRBJ2-1
len: 11
v_gene: TRBV12-3/TRBV12-4
CDR3aa: CASARGNEQFF
CDR3nt: TGTGCCAGCGCAAGAGGCAATGAGCAGTTCTTC

d_gene: TRBD2
abundance: few
j_gene: TRBJ2-1
len: 18
v_gene: TRBV2
CDR3aa: CASAPGLAGTTSYNEQFF
CDR3nt: TGTGCCAGCGCCCCGGGACTAGCGGGGACAACTTCCTACAATGAGCAGTTCTTC

d_gene: -
abundance: -
j_gene: TRBJ2-7
len: 16
v_gene: TRBV5-1
CDR3aa: CASSTTGPRGSYEQYF
CDR3nt: TGCGCCAGCAGCACGACGGGACCAAGAGGATCCTACGAGCAGTACTTC

d_gene: -
abundance: few
j_gene: TRBJ2-7
len: 14
v_gene: TRBV6-1
CDR3aa: CASRLTGRTYEQYF
CDR3nt: TGTGCCAGCAGGCTGACAGGGAGGACCTACGAGCAGTACTTC

d_gene: TRBD1
abundance: many
j_gene: TRBJ2-7
len: 13
v_gene: TRBV28
CDR3aa: CASHRGPPFGQYF
CDR3nt: TGTGCCAGCCACAGGGGGCCCCCGTTCGGGCAGTACTTC

d_gene: -
abundance: few
j_gene: TRBJ2-3
len: 14
v_gene: TRBV20-1
CDR3aa: CSASKGGSTDTQYF
CDR3nt: TGCAGTGCTAGTAAGGGGGGAAGCACAGATACGCAGTATTTT